The rows below give T cell receptor beta chains drawn from one sample of a study of CD8 T cells in Susac syndrome. TCRdb re-called the immunoSEQ multiplex PCR reads with MiXCR, one entry per CDR3 protein. The sample lists some 450,000 distinct CDR3 sequences; 75% to 90% were seen once. Source material: CD8+ T cells from PBMCs. The receptors shown here come from a human donor with multiple sclerosis. CDR3s include the opening cysteine and the closing phenylalanine or tryptophan. D genes are given only for firm matches. Expanded clones get a size class; other rows say once, few or many, or leave the size out.

V	D	size	J	CDR3	DNA
TRBV10-1	TRBD1	.	TRBJ2-5	CASSESVTGGRETQYF	TGCGCCAGCAGTGAGTCCGTTACAGGGGGCCGGGAGACCCAGTACTTC
TRBV25-1	.	.	TRBJ1-2	CASTDRGDYGYTF	TGTGCCAGCACCGATCGGGGGGACTATGGCTACACCTTC
TRBV5-1	.	.	TRBJ2-3	CASSLVEDLTPSTDTQYF	TGCGCCAGCAGCTTGGTGGAGGATTTAACTCCTAGCACAGATACGCAGTATTTT
TRBV6-2/TRBV6-3	TRBD2	.	TRBJ2-7	CASREATSSYEQYF	TGTGCCAGCCGGGAGGCTACCTCCTCCTACGAGCAGTACTTC
TRBV10-3	.	.	TRBJ2-3	CAISESTYDTQYF	TGTGCCATCAGTGAGTCGACGTACGATACGCAGTATTTT
TRBV12-3/TRBV12-4	TRBD2	once	TRBJ2-7	CASSSTYLAGGDYEQYF	TGTGCCAGCAGTTCCACATACCTAGCGGGAGGGGACTACGAGCAGTACTTC
TRBV6-5	TRBD1	few	TRBJ1-1	CASSYLDRGTEAFF	TGTGCCAGCAGTTACTTGGACAGGGGCACTGAAGCTTTCTTT
TRBV4-2	TRBD1	few	TRBJ2-7	CASSQEWQGANEQYF	TGTGCCAGCAGCCAAGAATGGCAGGGGGCGAACGAGCAGTACTTC
TRBV2	TRBD1	.	TRBJ2-1	CASLGGQSSYNEQFF	TGTGCCAGCCTAGGGGGACAGAGCTCCTACAATGAGCAGTTCTTC
TRBV6-6	.	.	TRBJ1-1	CATTGGAETEAFF	TGTGCCACCACGGGGGGGGCGGAAACTGAAGCTTTCTTT
TRBV25-1	.	.	TRBJ1-5	CASSELGMSQPQHF	TGTGCCAGCAGTGAATTAGGGATGAGTCAGCCCCAGCATTTT
TRBV6-1	.	.	TRBJ2-7	CASSEANSYEQYF	TGTGCCAGCAGTGAAGCGAACAGCTACGAGCAGTACTTC
TRBV20-1	.	.	TRBJ2-7	CSAPRRRAEMVDYDQYF	TGCAGTGCTCCCCGTCGGAGGGCCGAAATGGTTGACTACGATCAGTACTTC
TRBV7-6	.	few	TRBJ1-1	CASSLAGQNTEAFF	TGTGCCAGCAGTTTAGCCGGACAGAACACTGAAGCTTTCTTT
TRBV12-3/TRBV12-4	TRBD1	few	TRBJ1-1	CASSWTGGTEAFF	TGTGCCAGCAGTTGGACAGGGGGCACTGAAGCTTTCTTT
TRBV20-1	.	.	TRBJ1-2	CSARSDSFYGYTF	TGCAGTGCTAGATCGGACAGCTTCTATGGCTACACCTTC
TRBV28	TRBD1	.	TRBJ2-3	CASSETGTTDTQYF	TGTGCCAGCAGCGAGACAGGGACCACAGATACGCAGTATTTT
TRBV4-1	.	.	TRBJ1-1	CASSQGMTENPPEAFF	TGCGCCAGCAGCCAAGGGATGACAGAAAACCCGCCTGAAGCTTTCTTT
TRBV5-6	.	.	TRBJ1-5	CASSAAASNQPQHF	TGTGCCAGCTCAGCGGCAGCTAGCAATCAGCCCCAGCATTTT
TRBV2	TRBD2	.	TRBJ2-7	CASTGTSYHEQYF	TGTGCCAGCACTGGGACTAGCTACCACGAGCAGTACTTC
TRBV5-6	TRBD2	.	TRBJ2-3	CASSSQAGVTDTQYF	TGTGCCAGCAGCTCTCAGGCGGGGGTCACAGATACGCAGTATTTT
TRBV4-1	TRBD2	few	TRBJ2-2	CASSYSGKSTGELFF	TGCGCCAGCAGCTACAGCGGGAAGAGTACCGGGGAGCTGTTTTTT
TRBV10-3	.	.	TRBJ2-7	CAISEWETYEQYF	TGTGCCATCAGTGAGTGGGAAACCTACGAGCAGTACTTC
TRBV5-6	.	.	TRBJ1-4	CASSLWTVFDEKLFF	TGTGCCAGCAGCCTGTGGACTGTATTCGATGAAAAACTGTTTTTT
TRBV5-1	TRBD1	.	TRBJ2-1	CASSLGTGGEEQFF	TGCGCCAGCAGCTTGGGTACAGGGGGCGAAGAGCAGTTCTTC
TRBV6-5	.	.	TRBJ1-1	CASSYSIWPPGAAFF	TGTGCCAGCAGTTACTCGATTTGGCCCCCCGGAGCTGCTTTCTTT
TRBV12-3/TRBV12-4	.	.	TRBJ2-1	CASSGVGRMSYNEQFF	TGTGCCAGCAGTGGAGTGGGGCGGATGAGCTACAATGAGCAGTTCTTC
TRBV19	TRBD2	few	TRBJ2-1	CASRVLAGHNEQFF	TGTGCCAGTAGAGTACTAGCGGGGCACAATGAGCAGTTCTTC
TRBV18	.	once	TRBJ2-1	CASSGDHNEQFF	TGTGCCAGCTCAGGTGACCACAATGAGCAGTTCTTC
TRBV7-9	.	.	TRBJ1-6	CASSPGPGRSPLHF	TGTGCCAGCAGCCCCGGGCCTGGGAGGTCACCCCTCCACTTT
TRBV27	.	.	TRBJ1-1	CASRSGLANTEAFF	TGTGCCAGCAGATCAGGATTGGCGAACACTGAAGCTTTCTTT
TRBV10-2	TRBD1	.	TRBJ1-1	CASSEGKGGFTEAFF	TGCGCCAGCAGTGAAGGTAAAGGGGGCTTTACTGAAGCTTTCTTT
TRBV2	TRBD2	.	TRBJ2-1	CASRGQRGSYNEQFF	TGTGCCAGCAGGGGTCAGCGGGGCTCCTACAATGAGCAGTTCTTC
TRBV7-9	TRBD1	.	TRBJ2-3	CASSSRQGSTDTQYF	TGTGCCAGCAGCTCCCGACAGGGTAGCACAGATACGCAGTATTTT
TRBV15	.	.	TRBJ1-3	CATGADEVGNTIYF	TGTGCCACCGGCGCAGACGAAGTAGGAAACACCATATATTTT
TRBV5-1	.	.	TRBJ2-5	CASSPPVAETQYF	TGCGCCAGCAGCCCCCCGGTCGCGGAGACCCAGTACTTC
TRBV4-1	.	.	TRBJ2-6	CASTTYSGSGANVLTF	TGCGCCAGCACCACTTACTCAGGCTCCGGGGCCAACGTCCTGACTTTC
TRBV6-1	.	.	TRBJ2-1	CASSAGIGGLINEQFF	TGTGCCAGCAGCGCCGGGATCGGGGGGCTCATCAATGAGCAGTTCTTC
TRBV27	.	.	TRBJ1-1	CASSPGAAEAFF	TGTGCCAGCAGTCCTGGGGCCGCTGAAGCTTTCTTT
TRBV7-9	.	.	TRBJ2-3	CASSLGKLVPDTQYF	TGTGCCAGCAGCTTAGGAAAATTAGTCCCAGATACGCAGTATTTT
TRBV6-5	.	.	TRBJ1-1	CASSYGLMNTEAFF	TGTGCCAGCAGTTATGGTCTCATGAACACTGAAGCTTTCTTT
TRBV6-1	.	.	TRBJ2-1	CASSERGFSSYNEQFF	TGTGCCAGCAGTGAAAGGGGGTTTAGCTCCTACAATGAGCAGTTCTTC
TRBV14	TRBD2	once	TRBJ2-7	CASSPPGGEYEQYF	TGTGCCAGCAGCCCCCCTGGGGGGGAGTACGAGCAGTACTTC
TRBV19	.	.	TRBJ1-5	CASSHGEGSNQPQHF	TGTGCCAGTAGTCACGGTGAGGGGAGCAATCAGCCCCAGCATTTT
TRBV4-1	.	.	TRBJ1-2	CASSHWSQNRKTYGYTF	TGCGCCAGCAGCCACTGGAGCCAGAACCGAAAGACCTATGGCTACACCTTC
TRBV28	TRBD1	.	TRBJ1-1	CASSLSVVGQPNTEAFF	TGTGCCAGCAGTTTATCGGTAGTGGGACAGCCGAACACTGAAGCTTTCTTT
TRBV27	TRBD1	few	TRBJ1-5	CASSLGQGVQPQHF	TGTGCCAGCAGTTTAGGACAGGGGGTACAGCCCCAGCATTTT
TRBV5-5	.	.	TRBJ2-7	CASSLEHRYEQYF	TGTGCCAGCAGCTTGGAACACCGCTACGAGCAGTACTTC
TRBV6-5	.	.	TRBJ1-1	CASSYSGTNTEAFF	TGTGCCAGCAGTTACTCAGGGACCAACACTGAAGCTTTCTTT
TRBV27	.	.	TRBJ2-1	CASSFLNNEQFF	TGTGCCAGCAGTTTTTTAAACAATGAGCAGTTCTTC
TRBV4-1	TRBD1	.	TRBJ2-7	CASSQDGSGTGNYEQYF	TGCGCCAGCAGCCAAGATGGATCCGGGACAGGGAACTACGAGCAGTACTTC
TRBV7-2	TRBD1	few	TRBJ2-7	CASSTPRDRGLYEQYF	TGTGCCAGCAGCACTCCCCGGGACAGGGGCCTCTACGAGCAGTACTTC
TRBV3-1	TRBD2	.	TRBJ2-1	CASSQVLSGRAYGNEQFF	TGTGCCAGCAGCCAAGTCCTTAGCGGGAGGGCCTATGGGAATGAGCAGTTCTTC